This T cell receptor beta chain came from a study of OX40 agonist ivuxolimab in advanced cancers. V gave up 3 bases and J gave up 5 bases, with 7 bases separating them. CDR3 length: 11 residues. Germline loops: CDR1 DFQATT, CDR2 SNEGSKA (reference sequence). Method: immunoSEQ multiplex PCR; TCRdb's copy keeps in-frame clones and lacks some. The data show about 98,000 clones, with 93% seen just once and about 0.27% held by the top ten. Source: CD4+ or CD8+ T cells sorted from blood, taken in a trial of the OX40 agonist ivuxolimab. This clonotype was sampled from an adult with an advanced solid tumor such as melanoma, head and neck, liver or kidney cancer. The chain carries TRBV20-1 and TRBJ1-2; D unresolved. CDR3 DNA: TGCAGTGCTAGTAGCGGTTATGGCTACACCTTC. Translated: CSASSGYGYTF.